These 10 T cell receptor beta chains share one sample of origin, sequenced in a study of beta chain features in type 1 diabetes. Expressed TCRB transcripts were sequenced, since all the RNA that had been isolated was reverse transcribed. Generated by immunoSEQ multiplex PCR, the TCRdb table keeps only in-frame clones and is missing some. The data contain about 240,000 clones, 27% of them singletons. Sequenced: central memory CD4+ T cells from blood. Receptors originate from a man under 40 in good health.

The chain has TRBV2 and TRBJ1-1; D remains ambiguous. The germline CDR1 and CDR2 sequences are SNHLY and FYNNEI. V lost 4 bases and J 5 bases, leaving 8 bases between the germline ends. The CDR3 consists of 12 residues. The CDR3 DNA sequence: TGTGCCAGCAGTGGATTTAGGACTGAAGCTTTCTTT. This codes for CASSGFRTEAFF.

V usage is TRBV7-2 and J usage is TRBJ2-1, with no clear D. Trimming took 7 bases from V and 10 from J, leaving 20 bases between them. The germline V gene encodes CDR1 SGHTA and CDR2 FQGNSA. The CDR3 totals 14 residues. CDR3 in amino acids: CASTQSMKLAEQFF. DNA for the CDR3: TGTGCCAGCACCCAGTCCATGAAACTGGCGGAGCAGTTCTTC.

The CDR3 loop is CASSIDGRYTDTQYF. The CDR3 region has the DNA TGTGCCAGTAGTATTGACGGGAGATACACAGATACGCAGTATTTT. The genes are TRBV19 and TRBJ2-3, with a possible D match to TRBD2 (6 bases). V gave up 3 bases and J gave up 2 bases, with 12 bases separating them. Per germline, CDR1 LNHDA and CDR2 SQIVND (reference sequence). The CDR3 consists of 15 residues.

The CDR3 bases are TGCACCAGCAGCCCGAGGACTAGCGGGGGCGACGACTCCTACAATGAGCAGTTCTTC. This translates into CTSSPRTSGGDDSYNEQFF. The chain has TRBV1 and TRBJ2-1; TRBD2 is taken as the D call from the table, unchecked against the DNA. TRBV1 is termed a pseudogene. This CDR3 region has 19 residues.

This clone was seen a handful of times. The chain joins TRBV30 to TRBJ2-3, with 8 bases identical to TRBD1. V lost 1 base, J lost 1 base, and 1 base stayed unmatched. CDR3 size: 14 residues. Germline values: CDR1 GTSNPN, CDR2 SVGIG (reference sequence). The CDR3 reads CAWSGGQGTDTQYF. CDR3 coding DNA: TGTGCCTGGAGTGGGGGACAGGGCACAGATACGCAGTATTTT.

The chain employs TRBV29-1 and TRBJ2-5; D unclear. Germline V gives CDR1 SQVTM, CDR2 ANQGSEA. V was pared by 7 bases and J by 0 bases, with 6 bases between. The CDR3 is 11 residues long. The CDR3: CSARNQETQYF. CDR3 nucleotide sequence: TGCAGCGCCAGGAACCAAGAGACCCAGTACTTC.

In its sample, this clone was seen a few times. The V and J genes are TRBV6-6 and TRBJ1-4; D may be TRBD1 (5 bases). Per the germline V gene, CDR1 is MNHNY and CDR2 is SVGAGI (reference sequence). Trimming took 6 bases from V and 1 from J, leaving 9 bases between them. The CDR3 covers 14 residues. The CDR3 bases are TGTGCCAGCAGGCCAGGGTTAACTAATGAAAAACTGTTTTTT. Protein sequence: CASRPGLTNEKLFF.

J is TRBJ2-7 and V is TRBV7-2; TRBD1 matches 7 bases. The germline CDR1 and CDR2 sequences are SGHTA and FQGNSA. The CDR3 totals 15 residues. V lost 4 bases, J lost 0 bases, and 6 bases stayed unmatched. The CDR3 sequence is CASSSRGKSSYEQYF. As DNA, the CDR3 is TGTGCCAGCAGCTCCAGGGGGAAGAGCTCCTACGAGCAGTACTTC.

The chain joins TRBV5-1 to TRBJ2-1, with D possibly being TRBD1 (5 bases). Trimming took 4 bases from V and 5 from J, leaving 13 bases between them. Germline assignment: CDR1 SGHRS and CDR2 YFSETQ. The CDR3 runs 14 residues. DNA for the CDR3: TGCGCCAGCAGCCTCCCGGACACGCACAATGAGCAGTTCTTC. This sequence encodes CASSLPDTHNEQFF.

The rearrangement joins TRBV25-1 to TRBJ1-5; tentatively, D is TRBD1 (5 bases). The V gene lost 3 bases and the J gene lost 6 bases, with 9 bases spanning the gap. CDR3 length equals 13 residues. Germline V gene data show CDR1 as MGHDK and CDR2 as SYGVNS. This CDR3 is CASSDWGGQPQHF. The CDR3, as DNA: TGTGCCAGCAGTGATTGGGGCGGTCAGCCCCAGCATTTT.